This record covers a single T cell receptor beta chain. Antigen unknown. The CDR3 is 13 residues long. J was trimmed by 5 bases and V by 6 bases; bases with no gene match: 7. Germline CDR1 and CDR2: MNHEY and SVGAGI. This sample stems from a study of cytomegalovirus exposure and HLA in healthy donors. General study results and limits: The investigators catalogued about 170 TCR beta chains as cytomegalovirus-associated. The tendency of first-cohort TCR clusters to co-occur in the approximately 120 validation repertoires was identified by a subsequent analysis. CMV antigen specificity was confirmed in vitro for three CMV-associated chains.

Sequencing was performed with immunoSEQ multiplex PCR; in TCRdb, only in-frame clones are kept and a portion is missing. The sample contains under 200,000 clones, about nine tenths of which appear only once. The sample comprised PBMCs. This TCR came from a woman aged 18-30 years in good health and CMV-seropositive. The genes are TRBV6-5 and TRBJ2-7; 7 positions agree with TRBD1. CDR3 in amino acids: CASRADRAHEQYF. CDR3 coding DNA: TGTGCCAGCAGAGCTGACAGGGCCCACGAGCAGTACTTC.